The 8 T cell receptor beta chains in this list originate from one sample, sequenced in a study of patients and donors after allogeneic stem cell transplantation. MiXCR, applied by TCRdb to the RT-PCR reads, yields one record per CDR3 protein. The data show 390,000 or so distinct CDR3 sequences, 16% seen once. The source material was blood, either unsorted or a sorted T cell fraction (not recorded which). The receptors shown here come from a human donor who was either an allogeneic HSCT recipient or a stem cell or donor lymphocyte infusion donor (not recorded which). It is not recorded whose cells these are; they may come from a transplant donor.

The table lists this clonotype with a few counts. The chain combines TRBV5-1 with TRBJ2-7, with 9 bases fitting TRBD1. This CDR3 region has 16 residues. From germline, CDR1 is SGHRS and CDR2 YFSETQ. The V and J ends lost 0 bases and 6 bases, in that order; junction bases with no gene match: 10. The DNA for the CDR3 is TGCGCCAGCAGCTTGGGAGCCGGAGGACAGGGGTCCGAGCAGTACTTC. As protein: CASSLGAGGQGSEQYF. The whole variable domain, remainder taken from reference TRBV5-1 and TRBJ2-7, is KAGVTQTPRYLIKTRGQQVTLSCSPISGHRSVSWYQQTPGQGLQFLFEYFSETQRNKGNFPGRFSGRQFSNSRSEMNVSTLELGDSALYLCASSLGAGGQGSEQYFGPGTRLTVT.

The sample holds a few counts of this clonotype. The chain uses TRBV30 and TRBJ2-7, with D possibly TRBD2 on 5 matching bases. CDR3 length: 12 amino acids. CDR1 and CDR2 (germline): GTSNPN, SVGIG (reference sequence). Between the trimmed V and J ends, which lost 2 bases and 6 bases, there was a span of 11 bases. CDR3 DNA: TGTGCCTGGAGTCCGCCCACTAGCGAGCAGTACTTC. This gives the protein CAWSPPTSEQYF.

This chain links TRBV20-1 with TRBJ2-5; D might be TRBD1 (5 bases). The CDR3 is made up of 15 amino acids. Germline V gives CDR1 DFQATT, CDR2 SNEGSKA (reference sequence). V shed 4 bases and J shed 3 bases, with 18 bases lying between them. The CDR3 bases are TGCAGTGCTACAACTCGTAGACAGAAAGAAGAGACCCAGTACTTC. Protein sequence: CSATTRRQKEETQYF.

This clonotype has only a few counts. The CDR3 region has the DNA TGTGCCAGCAGTTTATTGACTTTGTACAATGAGCAGTTCTTC. Its translation: CASSLLTLYNEQFF. The J gene is TRBJ2-1, the V gene TRBV12-3 or TRBV12-4; D ambiguous. This CDR3 is built from 14 residues. Trimming pared 2 bases from V and 4 bases from J, leaving 9 bases between.

This clonotype was seen at least ten times. V gene TRBV12-3 or TRBV12-4 combines with J gene TRBJ1-2, with 9 bases fitting TRBD1. Losses at the gene ends were 5 bases for V and 4 bases for J; bases not matched to a gene: 5. This CDR3 is 14 amino acids long. The CDR3 sequence: CASSPATGGYGYTF. The CDR3 bases are TGTGCCAGCAGTCCGGCGACAGGGGGCTATGGCTACACCTTC.

In this sample, this clonotype turned up many times. This chain links TRBV4-1 with TRBJ2-5; D not resolved. Germline V CDR1 and CDR2: MGHRA, YSYEKL. The germline V and J ends were trimmed by 0 bases and 2 bases, with 10 bases remaining between them. This CDR3 is 15 amino acids long. In DNA, the CDR3 is TGCGCCAGCAGCCAAGACTGGGCTAATCAAGAGACCCAGTACTTC. As protein: CASSQDWANQETQYF.

This clonotype showed up many times. This chain connects TRBV2 to TRBJ1-1; D ambiguous. Germline lookup yields CDR1 SNHLY and CDR2 FYNNEI. The CDR3 spans 11 residues. Deletions cut 6 bases from V and 1 base from J, with 3 bases between. The CDR3 region has the DNA TGTGCCAGCAGGCGGAACACTGAAGCTTTCTTT. It is translated as CASRRNTEAFF. The variable domain in full, completed from reference TRBV2 and TRBJ1-1, reads EPEVTQTPSHQVTQMGQEVILRCVPISNHLYFYWYRQILGQKVEFLVSFYNNEISEKSEIFDDQFSVERPDGSNFTLKIRSTKLEDSAMYFCASRRNTEAFFGQGTRLTVV.

The V call is TRBV5-1, the J call TRBJ2-7, with D perhaps matching TRBD2 (6 bases). The ends were cut back, 4 bases at V and 4 bases at J, with 12 bases in the middle. The CDR3 is 13 amino acids. CDR1 is SGHRS, CDR2 YFSETQ, per germline. The CDR3 region has the DNA TGCGCCAGCAGCCTGGTGGGACTTTACGAGCAGTACTTC. Its protein product is CASSLVGLYEQYF.